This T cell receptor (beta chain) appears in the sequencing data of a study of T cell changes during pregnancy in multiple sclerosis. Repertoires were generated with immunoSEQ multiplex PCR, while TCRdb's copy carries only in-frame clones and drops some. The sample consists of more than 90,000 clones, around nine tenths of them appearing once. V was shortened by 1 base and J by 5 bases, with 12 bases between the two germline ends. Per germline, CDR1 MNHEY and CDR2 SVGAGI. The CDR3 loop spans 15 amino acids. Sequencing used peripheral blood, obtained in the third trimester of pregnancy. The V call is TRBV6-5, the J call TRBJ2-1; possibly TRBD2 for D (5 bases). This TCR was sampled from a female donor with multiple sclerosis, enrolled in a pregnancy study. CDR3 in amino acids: CASSYLETGNNEQFF. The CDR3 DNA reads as TGTGCCAGCAGTTACTTGGAGACGGGAAACAATGAGCAGTTCTTC.